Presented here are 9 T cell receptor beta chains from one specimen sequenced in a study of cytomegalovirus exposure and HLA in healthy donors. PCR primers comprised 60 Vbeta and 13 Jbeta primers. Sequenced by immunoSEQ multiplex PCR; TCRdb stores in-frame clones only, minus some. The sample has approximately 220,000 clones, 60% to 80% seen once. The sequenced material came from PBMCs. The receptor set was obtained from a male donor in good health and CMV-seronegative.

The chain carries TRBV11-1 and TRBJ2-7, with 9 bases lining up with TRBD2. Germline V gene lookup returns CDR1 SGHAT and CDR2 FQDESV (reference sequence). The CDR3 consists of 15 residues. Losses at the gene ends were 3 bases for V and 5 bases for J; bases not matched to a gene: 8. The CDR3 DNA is TGTGCCAGCAGCTTGGACCCTAGCGGGGACGACGAGCAGTACTTC. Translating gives CASSLDPSGDDEQYF.

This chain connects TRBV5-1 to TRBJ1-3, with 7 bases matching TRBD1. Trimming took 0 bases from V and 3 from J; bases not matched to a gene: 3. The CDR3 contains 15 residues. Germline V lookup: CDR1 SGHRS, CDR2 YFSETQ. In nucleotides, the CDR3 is TGCGCCAGCAGCTTGGTACAGGGGTTTGGAAACACCATATATTTT. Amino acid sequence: CASSLVQGFGNTIYF.

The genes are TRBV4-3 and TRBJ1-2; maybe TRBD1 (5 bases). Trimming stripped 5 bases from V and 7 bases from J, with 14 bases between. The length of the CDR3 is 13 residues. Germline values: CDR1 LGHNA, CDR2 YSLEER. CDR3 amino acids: CASSGGRGGGYTF. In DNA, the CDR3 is TGCGCCAGCAGCGGGGGGAGGGGTGGTGGCTACACCTTC.

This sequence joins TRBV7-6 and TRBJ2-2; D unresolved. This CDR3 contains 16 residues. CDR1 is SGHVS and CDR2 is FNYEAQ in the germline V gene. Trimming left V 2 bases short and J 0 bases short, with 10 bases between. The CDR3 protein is CASSLRIQPNTGELFF. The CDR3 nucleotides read TGTGCCAGCAGCTTACGTATACAGCCGAACACCGGGGAGCTGTTTTTT.

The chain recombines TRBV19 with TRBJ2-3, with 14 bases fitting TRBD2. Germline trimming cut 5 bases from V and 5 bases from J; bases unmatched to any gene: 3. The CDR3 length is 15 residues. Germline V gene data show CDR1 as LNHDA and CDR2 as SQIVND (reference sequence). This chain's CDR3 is CASSSGTSGRDTQYF. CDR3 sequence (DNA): TGTGCCAGTAGTTCAGGGACTAGCGGGAGAGATACGCAGTATTTT.

This chain's CDR3 is CASSLGGHGYEQYF. CDR3 in DNA: TGTGCCAGCAGCTTAGGGGGCCATGGCTACGAGCAGTACTTC. This chain connects TRBV7-3 to TRBJ2-5; D is possibly TRBD1 (6 bases). The J call could be wrong; TRBJ2-7 is a better fit for the DNA end. In germline, CDR1 is SGHTA, CDR2 FQGTGA. The CDR3 contains 14 residues.

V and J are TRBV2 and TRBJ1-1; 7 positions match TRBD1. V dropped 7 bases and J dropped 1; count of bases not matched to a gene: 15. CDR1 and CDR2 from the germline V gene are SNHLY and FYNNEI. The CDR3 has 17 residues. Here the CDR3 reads CASNPASPGTANTEAFF. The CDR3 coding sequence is TGTGCCAGCAACCCAGCCTCTCCCGGGACAGCGAACACTGAAGCTTTCTTT.

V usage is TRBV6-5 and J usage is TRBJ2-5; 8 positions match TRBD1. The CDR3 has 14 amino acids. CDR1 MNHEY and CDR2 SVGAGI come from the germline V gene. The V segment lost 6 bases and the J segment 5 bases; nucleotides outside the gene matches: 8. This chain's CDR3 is CASSLDRVRETQYF. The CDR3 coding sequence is TGTGCCAGCAGCCTGGACAGGGTGAGGGAGACCCAGTACTTC.

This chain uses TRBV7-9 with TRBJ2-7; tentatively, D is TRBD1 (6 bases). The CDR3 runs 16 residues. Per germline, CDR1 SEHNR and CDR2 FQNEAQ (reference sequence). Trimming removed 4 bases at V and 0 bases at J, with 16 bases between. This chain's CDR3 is CASSSAGGRASYEQYF. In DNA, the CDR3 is TGTGCCAGCAGCTCCGCTGGGGGCAGGGCCTCCTACGAGCAGTACTTC. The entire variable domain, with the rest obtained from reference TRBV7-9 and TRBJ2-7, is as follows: DTGVSQNPRHKITKRGQNVTFRCDPISEHNRLYWYRQTLGQGPEFLTYFQNEAQLEKSRLLSDRFSAERPKGSFSTLEIQRTEQGDSAMYLCASSSAGGRASYEQYFGPGTRLTVT.